The entry below gives a single T cell receptor (beta chain) sequence along with its context. Its antigen remains unidentified. The PCR employed 60 Vbeta primers together with 13 Jbeta primers. TCRdb's table, derived via immunoSEQ multiplex PCR, lists solely in-frame clones and lacks some. The table records approximately 160,000 clones, about 81% of them present only once. The sample belongs to a study of cytomegalovirus exposure and HLA in healthy donors. About the study: A prior analysis found about 110 million unique TCR beta sequences from around 180 million T cells. Counted in an early data release were about 80 million unique TCRs from HLA-typed donors.

The donors comprised healthy bone marrow donors. Study-level findings and limits: TCR beta V- and J-gene trimming was later associated with a missense DCLRE1C variant.

The sequencing input was PBMCs. This receptor was identified in a girl aged 2 to 9 in good health and CMV-seropositive.

DNA of the CDR3: TGTGCCAGCAGTGAAGTTGCGGGGAGTAATCAGCCCCAGCATTTT. Translated, it gives CASSEVAGSNQPQHF. J is TRBJ1-5 and V is TRBV6-1; D unresolved. The CDR3 sequence is 15 residues long. The germline CDR1 and CDR2 sequences are MNHNS and SASEGT. The V and J ends lost 1 base and 4 bases respectively, with 11 bases between them.